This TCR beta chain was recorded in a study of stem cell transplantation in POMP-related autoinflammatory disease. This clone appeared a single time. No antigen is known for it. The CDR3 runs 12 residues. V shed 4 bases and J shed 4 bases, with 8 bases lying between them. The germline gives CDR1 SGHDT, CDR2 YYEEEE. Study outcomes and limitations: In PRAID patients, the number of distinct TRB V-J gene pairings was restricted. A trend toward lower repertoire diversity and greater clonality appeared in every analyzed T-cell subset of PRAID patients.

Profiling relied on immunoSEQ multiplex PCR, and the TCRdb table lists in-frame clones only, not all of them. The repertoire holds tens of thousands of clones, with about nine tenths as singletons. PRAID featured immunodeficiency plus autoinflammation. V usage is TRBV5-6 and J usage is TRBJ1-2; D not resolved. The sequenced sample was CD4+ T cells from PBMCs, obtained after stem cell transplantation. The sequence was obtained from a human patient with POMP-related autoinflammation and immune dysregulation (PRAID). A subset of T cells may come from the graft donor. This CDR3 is CASSDYGYGYTF. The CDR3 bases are TGTGCCAGCAGCGATTACGGCTATGGCTACACCTTC.